This T cell receptor (beta chain) was profiled in a study of blood T cell repertoires in COVID-19. Whole-study context: COVID-19 samples from acute and convalescent phases originated in the United States, Italy and Spain.

Methods used by the authors: From reference gene primer amplification, estimates of nucleated cell counts were derived. The protocol was immunoSEQ multiplex PCR, while the TCRdb copy is restricted to in-frame clones and leaves out a portion. V and J calls and clone size follow that table, whereas D and trimming were derived from the DNA. This table holds hundreds of thousands of clones, 88% found once. Germline assignment: CDR1 SGHVS and CDR2 FNYEAQ. J gave up 3 bases and V 3 bases, and 2 bases lay outside the gene matches. The length of the CDR3 is 15 residues. Material for sequencing was PBMCs or T cells enriched from blood (not recorded which). The chain links TRBV7-6 to TRBJ2-7; TRBD2 aligns across 13 bases. The clonotype was recovered from an older woman in a cohort exposed to, infected with or recovered from COVID-19 (not recorded which). The CDR3 protein is CASSFGLAGDYEQYF. DNA of the CDR3: TGTGCCAGCAGCTTCGGACTAGCGGGAGACTACGAGCAGTACTTC.